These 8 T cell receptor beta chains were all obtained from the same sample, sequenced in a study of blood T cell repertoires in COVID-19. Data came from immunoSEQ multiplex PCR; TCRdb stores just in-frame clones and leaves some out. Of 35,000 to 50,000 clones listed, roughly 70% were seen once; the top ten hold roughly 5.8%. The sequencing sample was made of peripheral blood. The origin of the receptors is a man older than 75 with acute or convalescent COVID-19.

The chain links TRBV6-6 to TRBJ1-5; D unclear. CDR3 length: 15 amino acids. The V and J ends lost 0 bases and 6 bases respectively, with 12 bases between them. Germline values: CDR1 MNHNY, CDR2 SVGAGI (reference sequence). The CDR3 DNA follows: TGTGCCAGCAGTTACTCGATGGCAGTGTCTCAGCCCCAGCATTTT. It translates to CASSYSMAVSQPQHF.

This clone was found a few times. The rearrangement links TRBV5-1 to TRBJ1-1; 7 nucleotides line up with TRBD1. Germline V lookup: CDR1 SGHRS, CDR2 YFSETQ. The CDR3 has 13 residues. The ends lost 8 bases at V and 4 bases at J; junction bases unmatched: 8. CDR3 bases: TGCGCCAGTCAAAGGGACAGTTCCACTGAAGCTTTCTTT. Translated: CASQRDSSTEAFF. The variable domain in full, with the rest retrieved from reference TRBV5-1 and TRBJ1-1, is KAGVTQTPRYLIKTRGQQVTLSCSPISGHRSVSWYQQTPGQGLQFLFEYFSETQRNKGNFPGRFSGRQFSNSRSEMNVSTLELGDSALYLCASQRDSSTEAFFGQGTRLTVV.

The CDR3 DNA follows: TGTGCCAGCAGTTCCAGGGACAGGGGTTGGGGCTACACCTTC. Its translation is CASSSRDRGWGYTF. The chain joins TRBV6-5 to TRBJ1-2; 10 bases align to TRBD1. V shed 4 bases and J 8 bases; nucleotides not matched to a gene: 7. This CDR3 is built from 14 residues. CDR1 and CDR2 (germline): MNHEY, SVGAGI.

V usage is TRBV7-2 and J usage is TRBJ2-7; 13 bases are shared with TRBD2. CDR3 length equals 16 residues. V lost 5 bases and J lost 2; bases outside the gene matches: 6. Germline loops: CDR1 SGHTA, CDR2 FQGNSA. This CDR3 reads CASSPRTSGSAYEQYF. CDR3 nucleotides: TGTGCCAGCAGCCCACGGACTAGCGGGAGCGCCTACGAGCAGTACTTC. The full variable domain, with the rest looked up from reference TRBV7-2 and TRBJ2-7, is GAGVSQSPSNKVTEKGKDVELRCDPISGHTALYWYRQSLGQGLEFLIYFQGNSAPDKSGLPSDRFSAERTGGSVSTLTIQRTQQEDSAVYLCASSPRTSGSAYEQYFGPGTRLTVT.

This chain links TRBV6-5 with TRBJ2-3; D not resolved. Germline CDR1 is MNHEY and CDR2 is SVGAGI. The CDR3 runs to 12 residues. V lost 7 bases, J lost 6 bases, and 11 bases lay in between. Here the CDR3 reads CASIGDHDTQYF. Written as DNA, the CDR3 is TGTGCCAGCATTGGAGATCACGATACGCAGTATTTT.

This CDR3 is CASSSQGNEQFF. CDR3 in DNA: TGTGCCAGCAGCTCCCAGGGGAATGAGCAGTTCTTC. The J gene is TRBJ2-1, the V gene TRBV7-9, with D possibly matching TRBD1 (6 bases). Germline V gene lookup returns CDR1 SEHNR and CDR2 FQNEAQ (reference sequence). Trimming shortened V by 4 bases and J by 7 bases, and 8 bases separated the two germline ends. The CDR3 length is 12 residues.

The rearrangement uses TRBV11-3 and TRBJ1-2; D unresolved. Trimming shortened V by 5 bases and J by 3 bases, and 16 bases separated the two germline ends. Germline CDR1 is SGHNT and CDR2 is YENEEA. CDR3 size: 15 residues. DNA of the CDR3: TGTGCCAGCAGCATCAACTCGGGTCCCTACTATGGCTACACCTTC. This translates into CASSINSGPYYGYTF.

For the CDR3, the DNA is TGCGCCAGCAGCCAAGAACCCAACAGGGTCTCTGGGGCCAACGTCCTGACTTTC. Translation: CASSQEPNRVSGANVLTF. The rearrangement joins TRBV4-3 to TRBJ2-6; maybe TRBD1 (6 bases). There are 18 residues in the CDR3. Germline V lookup: CDR1 LGHNA, CDR2 YSLEER. The V and J ends lost 0 bases and 0 bases respectively, with 12 bases between them.